These 5 T cell receptor beta chains were sequenced from one sample in a study of molecular identifiers for immune sequencing clone quantification. TCRdb redid the calling of the PCR reads with MiXCR, one entry per CDR3 protein. The repertoire holds about 65,000 distinct CDR3 sequences, with around a sixth as singletons. Material for sequencing was naive CD8+ T cells from blood, with Jurkat cell RNA spiked in. Noted subset: FACS-sorted CD8+CD4-CCR7+CD45RA+ naive T cells. These TCRs come from a human donor in good health. Some libraries in this study had Jurkat cell RNA spiked in.

This clonotype was recorded once. The J gene is TRBJ2-3, the V gene TRBV5-1; D unresolved. V lost 4 bases and J lost 1, with 13 bases in between. This CDR3 spans 15 amino acids. Germline CDR1 is SGHRS and CDR2 is YFSETQ. The CDR3 is CASSPGGVRTDTQYF. The CDR3 DNA reads TGCGCCAGCAGCCCCGGTGGGGTCCGCACAGATACGCAGTATTTT. The complete variable domain, with remaining parts taken from reference TRBV5-1 and TRBJ2-3, reads KAGVTQTPRYLIKTRGQQVTLSCSPISGHRSVSWYQQTPGQGLQFLFEYFSETQRNKGNFPGRFSGRQFSNSRSEMNVSTLELGDSALYLCASSPGGVRTDTQYFGPGTRLTVL.

J is TRBJ1-2 and V is TRBV6-5, with a possible D match to TRBD1 (6 bases). Germline loops: CDR1 MNHEY, CDR2 SVGAGI. Trimming shortened V by 10 bases and J by 0 bases, and 9 bases separated the two germline ends. The CDR3 consists of 12 residues. CDR3 DNA sequence: TGTGCCACCAGGGGTTCTAACTATGGCTACACCTTC. Amino acid sequence: CATRGSNYGYTF.

On this clonotype itself: A much larger clone is a single base away; this may be a read error. The chain employs TRBV20-1 and TRBJ2-7; possibly TRBD2 for D (6 bases). CDR3 length: 15 amino acids. The germline V gene has CDR1 DFQATT and CDR2 SNEGSKA (reference sequence). As DNA, the CDR3 is TGCTGTGCTTTTCTCCCCGGGACTCAAGCTTACGAGCAGTACTTC. It is translated as CCAFLPGTQAYEQYF.

This clonotype was counted ten times or more. This rearrangement joins TRBV12-3 or TRBV12-4 to TRBJ2-2; TRBD1 aligns across 9 bases. The CDR3 consists of 16 residues. V was clipped by 5 bases and J by 4 bases; unmatched bases: 8. CDR3 in amino acids: CASSGPGQGVTGELFF. The CDR3 bases are TGTGCCAGCAGTGGACCGGGACAGGGAGTCACCGGGGAGCTGTTTTTT.

With regard to this clonotype: One base away lies a much larger clone, so this may be a sequencing read error. This sequence joins TRBV2 and TRBJ1-2; weak D call: TRBD1 (6 bases). The V gene's germline CDR1 is SNHLY and CDR2 FYNNEI. V shed 7 bases and J shed 4 bases, with 25 bases lying between them. CDR3 length: 17 amino acids. The chain's CDR3 is CASTGRHTETGIYGYTF. The DNA of the CDR3 is TGTGCCAGCACTGGCCGACATACGGAAACAGGGATCTATGGCTACACCTTC.